Listed below are T cell receptor beta chains from one sample, sequenced in a study of T cell responses to AZD1222 COVID-19 vaccine. Assay: immunoSEQ multiplex PCR; the TCRdb copy retains only in-frame clones and omits some. The table shows roughly 150,000 clones, with 80% to 90% occurring only once. The source material was peripheral blood, sampled on day 0 of AZD1222 vaccination. All receptors come from an adult in good health. Both conserved end residues are part of each CDR3. The D gene is left open where the match is weak. Only part of the rows carry a size: once, few, many, or a class if the clone is expanded.

size	D	V	J	CDR3	DNA
-	TRBD2	TRBV18	TRBJ2-5	CASSPPKTSGGETQYF	TGTGCCAGCTCACCACCAAAGACTAGCGGGGGAGAGACCCAGTACTTC
-	TRBD1	TRBV27	TRBJ1-1	CASSPLGDRGEAFF	TGTGCCAGCAGCCCTCTAGGGGACAGGGGTGAAGCTTTCTTT
-	-	TRBV3-1/TRBV3-2	TRBJ1-4	CASSHSADRNEKLFF	TGTGCCAGCAGCCACTCGGCAGATCGTAACGAAAAACTGTTTTTT
-	-	TRBV18	TRBJ1-6	CASSQDTRMGSPLHF	TGTGCCAGCTCACAGGACACCCGGATGGGATCACCCCTCCACTTT
once	TRBD2	TRBV7-8	TRBJ2-1	CASSPPMAGVYNEQFF	TGTGCCAGCAGCCCCCCGATGGCGGGGGTGTACAATGAGCAGTTCTTC
-	TRBD1	TRBV29-1	TRBJ1-3	CSVGERTGGYSGNTIYF	TGCAGCGTGGGGGAACGGACAGGGGGCTACTCTGGAAACACCATATATTTT
-	-	TRBV1	TRBJ2-1	CTSSQDGSKFYNEQFF	TGCACCAGCAGCCAAGACGGGTCGAAGTTTTACAATGAGCAGTTCTTC
-	-	TRBV5-4	TRBJ2-5	CASSLVGGETQYF	TGTGCCAGCAGCTTGGTGGGGGGTGAGACCCAGTACTTC
-	-	TRBV3-1/TRBV3-2	TRBJ2-5	CASSPKTRETQYF	TGTGCCAGCAGCCCCAAGACGAGAGAGACCCAGTACTTC
-	-	TRBV12-5	TRBJ2-1	CASGLEMNRDNEQFF	TGTGCTAGTGGTTTGGAGATGAACAGAGACAATGAGCAGTTCTTC
-	-	TRBV28	TRBJ1-2	CASSLPPGGGYTF	TGTGCCAGCAGTTTACCCCCGGGGGGAGGCTACACCTTC
-	-	TRBV4-3	TRBJ2-2	CASSHGTGGAGELFF	TGCGCCAGCAGCCACGGCACAGGGGGGGCCGGGGAGCTGTTTTTT
-	-	TRBV6-5	TRBJ1-4	CASSLRSWGLEKLFF	TGTGCCAGCAGTTTACGGTCGTGGGGTCTTGAAAAACTGTTTTTT
-	TRBD1	TRBV2	TRBJ1-1	CASRRDRGSNTEAFF	TGTGCCAGCAGGCGGGACAGGGGGTCGAACACTGAAGCTTTCTTT
-	-	TRBV19	TRBJ2-2	CASSRGAKNTGELFF	TGTGCCAGTAGTAGGGGGGCGAAGAACACCGGGGAGCTGTTTTTT
-	-	TRBV10-3	TRBJ2-5	CAISESTIQETQYF	TGTGCCATCAGTGAGTCCACCATCCAAGAGACCCAGTACTTC
-	-	TRBV11-3	TRBJ2-7	CASSLEGGREQYF	TGTGCCAGCAGCTTAGAAGGTGGGCGCGAGCAGTACTTC
-	-	TRBV4-2	TRBJ2-2	CASSQSTGLPPGAGELFF	TGTGCCAGCAGCCAAAGTACAGGGCTACCCCCTGGGGCCGGGGAGCTGTTTTTT
-	-	TRBV15	TRBJ1-2	CATSEVDGGRYGYTF	TGTGCCACCAGCGAGGTCGACGGGGGCCGCTATGGCTACACCTTC
-	-	TRBV7-2	TRBJ1-3	CASSFNSGNTIYF	TGTGCCAGCAGCTTTAACTCTGGAAACACCATATATTTT
-	TRBD1	TRBV4-3	TRBJ1-2	CASRPLPGQVRSYGYTF	TGCGCCAGCAGACCACTACCCGGACAGGTGAGAAGCTATGGCTACACCTTC
-	-	TRBV4-2	TRBJ1-6	CASSRPGDGDSPLHF	TGTGCCAGCAGCCGGCCGGGAGATGGAGATTCACCCCTCCACTTT
-	TRBD1	TRBV29-1	TRBJ1-1	CSVGFRGQGANEAFF	TGCAGCGTTGGATTTCGGGGACAGGGGGCGAATGAAGCTTTCTTT
-	-	TRBV24-1	TRBJ1-5	CATSDRGAQPQHF	TGTGCCACCAGTGATAGGGGAGCTCAGCCCCAGCATTTT
-	-	TRBV5-1	TRBJ2-1	CASSRERNNEQFF	TGCGCCAGCAGTCGGGAGCGCAACAATGAGCAGTTCTTC
-	TRBD2	TRBV3-1/TRBV3-2	TRBJ2-3	CASSQVTAKPGTSVVPTQYF	TGTGCCAGCAGCCAAGTAACAGCAAAACCCGGGACTAGCGTTGTCCCCACGCAGTATTTT
-	-	TRBV6-7	TRBJ2-3	CASSPADTQYF	TGTGCCAGCAGTCCCGCGGATACGCAGTATTTT
once	-	TRBV28	TRBJ1-4	CASTSGQLAEKLFF	TGTGCCAGCACATCAGGACAGCTCGCCGAAAAACTGTTTTTT
-	TRBD2	TRBV5-4	TRBJ2-2	CASSLVAGVYTGELFF	TGTGCCAGCAGCTTGGTCGCGGGGGTTTACACCGGGGAGCTGTTTTTT
-	-	TRBV3-1/TRBV3-2	TRBJ1-3	CASTTYGVRGNTIYF	TGTGCCAGCACCACTTATGGGGTGAGGGGAAACACCATATATTTT
-	-	TRBV7-9	TRBJ2-3	CASSLLRETDTQYF	TGTGCCAGCAGCTTGCTACGGGAAACAGATACGCAGTATTTT
-	-	TRBV7-2	TRBJ2-5	CASSFPGGGGGETQYF	TGTGCCAGCAGCTTCCCAGGGGGCGGGGGAGGAGAGACCCAGTACTTC
-	-	TRBV27	TRBJ2-1	CASRQQYYNEQFF	TGTGCCAGCAGGCAGCAGTACTACAATGAGCAGTTCTTC
-	-	TRBV6-5	TRBJ1-2	CASSPDSGLGGRYTF	TGTGCCAGCAGCCCCGATTCCGGGTTGGGAGGACGCTACACCTTC
-	-	TRBV5-4	TRBJ1-3	CASSFWAGNTIYF	TGTGCCAGCAGCTTCTGGGCCGGAAACACCATATATTTT
few	-	TRBV27	TRBJ2-7	CASSLGGSGSYEQYF	TGTGCCAGCAGTTTAGGAGGCTCGGGGTCCTACGAGCAGTACTTC
-	TRBD2	TRBV4-2	TRBJ2-5	CASSQTTQGGGAETQYF	TGTGCCAGCAGCCAGACAACGCAGGGCGGGGGGGCTGAGACCCAGTACTTC